This T cell receptor (beta chain) was recorded in a study of tumor and adjacent non-tumor tissue in lung cancer. For this clonotype: The germline gene is not matched at one end of the junction; a read error may be the cause.

The library came from three nested PCR rounds adapted from ARM-PCR protocols. MiXCR, applied by TCRdb to the multiplex PCR reads, yields one record per CDR3 protein. The repertoire holds under 95,000 distinct CDR3 sequences, about four fifths seen once, with around half in the top ten. CDR3 length equals 16 residues. CDR1 MGHRA and CDR2 YSYEKL come from the germline V gene. No cell sorting was done before RNA was extracted from the tissue. More than 3 cm separated this lung sample from the edge of the tumor. The chain combines TRBV4-1 with TRBJ2-1; D not certain. The sequenced material came from distant non-tumor lung tissue. This TCR came from a man aged 60 to 75 with non-small cell lung cancer. The CDR3 DNA reads TGCGCCAGCAGCCAAGTCTACATGATCTCCTATAATGAGCAGTTCTTC. Translating it yields CASSQVYMISYNEQFF.